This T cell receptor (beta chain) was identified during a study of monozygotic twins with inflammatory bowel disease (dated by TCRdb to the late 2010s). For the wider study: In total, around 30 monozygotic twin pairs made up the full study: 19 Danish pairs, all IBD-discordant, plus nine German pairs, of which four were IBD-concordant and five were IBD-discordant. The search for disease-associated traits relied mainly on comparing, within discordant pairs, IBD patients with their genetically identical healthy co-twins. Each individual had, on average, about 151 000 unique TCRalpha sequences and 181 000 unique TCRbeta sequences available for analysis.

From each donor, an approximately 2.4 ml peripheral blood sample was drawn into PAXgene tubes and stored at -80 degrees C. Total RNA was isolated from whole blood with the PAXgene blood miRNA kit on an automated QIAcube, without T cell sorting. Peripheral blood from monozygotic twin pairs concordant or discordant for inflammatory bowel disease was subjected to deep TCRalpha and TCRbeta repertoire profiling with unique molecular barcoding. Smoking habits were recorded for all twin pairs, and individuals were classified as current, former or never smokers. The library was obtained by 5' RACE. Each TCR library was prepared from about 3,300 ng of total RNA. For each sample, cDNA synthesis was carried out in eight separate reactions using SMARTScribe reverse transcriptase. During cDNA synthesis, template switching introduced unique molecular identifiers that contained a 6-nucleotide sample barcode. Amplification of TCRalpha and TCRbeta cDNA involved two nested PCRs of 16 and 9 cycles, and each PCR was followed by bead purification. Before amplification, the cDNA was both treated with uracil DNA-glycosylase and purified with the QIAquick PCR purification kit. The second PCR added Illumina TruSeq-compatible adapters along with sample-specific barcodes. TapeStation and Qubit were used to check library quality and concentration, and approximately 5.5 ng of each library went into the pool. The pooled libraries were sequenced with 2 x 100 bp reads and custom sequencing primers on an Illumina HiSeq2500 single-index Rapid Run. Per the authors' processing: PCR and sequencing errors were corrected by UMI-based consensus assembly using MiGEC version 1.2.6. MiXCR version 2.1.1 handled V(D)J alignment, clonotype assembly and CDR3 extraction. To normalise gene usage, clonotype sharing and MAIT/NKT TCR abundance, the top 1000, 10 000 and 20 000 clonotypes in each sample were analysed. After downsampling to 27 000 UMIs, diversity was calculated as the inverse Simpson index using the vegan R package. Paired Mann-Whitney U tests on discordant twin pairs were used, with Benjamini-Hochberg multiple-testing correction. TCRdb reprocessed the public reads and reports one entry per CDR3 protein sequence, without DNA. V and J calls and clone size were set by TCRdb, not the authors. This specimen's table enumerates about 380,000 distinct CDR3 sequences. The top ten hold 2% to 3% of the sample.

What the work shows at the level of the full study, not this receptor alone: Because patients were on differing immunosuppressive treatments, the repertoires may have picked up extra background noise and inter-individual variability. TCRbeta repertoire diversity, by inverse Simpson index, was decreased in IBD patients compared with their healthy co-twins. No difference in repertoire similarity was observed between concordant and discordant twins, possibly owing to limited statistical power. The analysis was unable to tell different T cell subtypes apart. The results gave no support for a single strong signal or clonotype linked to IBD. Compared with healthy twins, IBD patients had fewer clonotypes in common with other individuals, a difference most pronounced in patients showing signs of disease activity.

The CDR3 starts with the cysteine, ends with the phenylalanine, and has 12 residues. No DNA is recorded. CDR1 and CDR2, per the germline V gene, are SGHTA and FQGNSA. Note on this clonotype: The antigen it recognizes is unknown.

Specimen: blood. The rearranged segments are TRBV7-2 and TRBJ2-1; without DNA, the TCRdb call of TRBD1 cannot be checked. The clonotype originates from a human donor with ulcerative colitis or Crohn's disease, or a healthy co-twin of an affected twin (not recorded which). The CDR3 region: CASSGQGEVQFF.